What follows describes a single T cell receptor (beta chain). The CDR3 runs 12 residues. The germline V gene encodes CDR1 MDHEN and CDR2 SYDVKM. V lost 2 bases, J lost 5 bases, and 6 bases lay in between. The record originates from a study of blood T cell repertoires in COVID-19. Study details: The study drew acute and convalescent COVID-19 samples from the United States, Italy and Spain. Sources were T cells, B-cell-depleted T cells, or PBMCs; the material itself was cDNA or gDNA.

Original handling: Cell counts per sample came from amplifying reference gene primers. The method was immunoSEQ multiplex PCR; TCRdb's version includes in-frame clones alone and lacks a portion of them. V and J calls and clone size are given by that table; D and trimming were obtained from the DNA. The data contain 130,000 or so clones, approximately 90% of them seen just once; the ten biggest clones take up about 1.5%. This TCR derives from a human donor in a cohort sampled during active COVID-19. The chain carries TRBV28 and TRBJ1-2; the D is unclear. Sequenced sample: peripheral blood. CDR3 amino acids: CASSLISYGYTF. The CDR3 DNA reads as TGTGCCAGCAGTTTAATCTCTTATGGCTACACCTTC.